This T cell receptor (beta chain) appears in the sequencing data of a study of blood T cell repertoires in COVID-19. Looking at the study overall: The United States, Italy and Spain were the sources of the acute and convalescent COVID-19 samples.

Sequenced by immunoSEQ multiplex PCR; TCRdb stores in-frame clones only, minus some. The profile shows some 69,000 clones, about 90% of them singletons. Germline V gene sequence: CDR1 MGHRA, CDR2 YSYEKL. The CDR3 contains 16 residues. The V and J ends lost 3 bases and 7 bases, in that order; junction bases with no gene match: 10. The sequencing sample was made of peripheral blood. The chain combines TRBV4-1 with TRBJ1-4, with 8 bases that match TRBD1. This receptor was identified in a man aged 50 to 59 with COVID-19, enrolled during active disease. The CDR3 DNA sequence: TGCGCCAGCAGCCAGGGTGTGACAGGGGCCACTGAAAAACTGTTTTTT. Its protein is CASSQGVTGATEKLFF.